This entry concerns a single T cell receptor beta chain. The record originates from a study of CD8 T cells in Susac syndrome. Included as multiple sclerosis controls were treatment-naive patients who had stable or active relapsing-remitting disease. cDNA came from around 0.5 to 1 ug RNA primed by random hexamers. TCR beta CDR3 was amplified by immunoSEQ covering 54 Vbeta and 13 Jbeta. TCRdb redid the calling of the immunoSEQ multiplex PCR reads with MiXCR, one entry per CDR3 protein. This sample carries under 350,000 distinct CDR3 sequences, around 90% of them seen once, and the ten largest clones take about 0.063%. V shed 1 base, J shed 2 bases, and the junction held 5 bases outside the gene matches. The germline CDR1 and CDR2 sequences are SGHRS and YFSETQ. The CDR3 is made up of 15 amino acids.

The rearrangement uses TRBV5-1 and TRBJ1-2, with 7 bases matching TRBD1. This TCR came from a human donor with multiple sclerosis. What was sequenced was CD4+ T cells from PBMCs. CDR3 in DNA: TGCGCCAGCAGCTTGCGGGACAGCCGGAACTATGGCTACACCTTC. Protein sequence: CASSLRDSRNYGYTF.